This passage covers 21 T cell receptor beta chains from one sample sequenced in a study of OX40 agonist ivuxolimab in advanced cancers. Only in-frame clones appear in the TCRdb table, and some are missing; sequencing was by immunoSEQ multiplex PCR. The top ten clones hold approximately 2.6% of a sample with roughly 62,000 clones, 86% of them seen once. The sequenced sample was CD4+ or CD8+ T cells sorted from blood, obtained in a trial of the OX40 agonist ivuxolimab. These receptors all come from an adult with an advanced solid tumor such as melanoma, head and neck, liver or kidney cancer.

This clone was detected once. The V call is TRBV7-3, the J call TRBJ2-7, with unresolved D. Per germline, CDR1 SGHTA and CDR2 FQGTGA. Between the trimmed V and J ends, which lost 3 bases and 5 bases, there was a span of 5 bases. The CDR3 sequence is 11 residues long. CDR3 in DNA: TGTGCCAGCAGCTTCCGGGACGAGCAGTACTTC. Its translation is CASSFRDEQYF.

The chain couples TRBV2 to TRBJ2-7; perhaps TRBD1 as D (6 bases). With 8 bases removed from V and 3 bases from J, the gap between germline ends came to 17 bases. Per germline, CDR1 SNHLY and CDR2 FYNNEI. CDR3 length: 14 amino acids. The CDR3 loop reads CASFRKDRYYEQYF. In nucleotides, the CDR3 is TGTGCCAGCTTCCGAAAGGACAGATACTACGAGCAGTACTTC.

The V gene is TRBV4-1, the J gene TRBJ2-3, with D unclear. The germline V gene has CDR1 MGHRA and CDR2 YSYEKL. With 0 bases removed from V and 12 bases from J, the gap between germline ends came to 7 bases. The CDR3 runs 11 residues. As DNA, the CDR3 is TGCGCCAGCAGCCAAGATCGGTTACAGTATTTT. It codes for CASSQDRLQYF.

The count of this clone is one. J is TRBJ2-7 and V is TRBV14; TRBD1 or TRBD2 may be the D gene (6 bases each). Germline assignment: CDR1 SGHDN and CDR2 FVKESK. This CDR3 is built from 12 residues. Trimming stripped 1 base from V and 12 bases from J, with 13 bases between. CDR3 sequence: CASSQGVGGLYF. The CDR3 DNA reads TGTGCCAGCAGCCAAGGCGTAGGGGGGCTGTACTTC.

This clone was seen just once. The CDR3 spells CASSVGTNSGNTIYF. CDR3 DNA: TGTGCCAGTAGTGTCGGGACAAACTCTGGAAACACCATATATTTT. The chain couples TRBV19 to TRBJ1-3; D is possibly TRBD1 (6 bases). Germline CDR1 LNHDA, CDR2 SQIVND (reference sequence). V shed 5 bases and J shed 0 bases, with 11 bases lying between them. The CDR3 length is 15 residues.

This chain connects TRBV29-1 to TRBJ1-4, with 9 bases fitting TRBD1. In germline, CDR1 is SQVTM, CDR2 ANQGSEA. The CDR3 has 13 residues. Trimming cost V 6 bases and J 5 bases; bases outside gene matches: 4. The CDR3: CSVTGTGNEKLFF. The CDR3, as DNA: TGCAGCGTGACCGGGACAGGGAATGAAAAACTGTTTTTT.

The chain couples TRBV5-4 to TRBJ2-7; D uncertain. CDR1 and CDR2 from the germline V gene are SGHNT and YYREEE (reference sequence). The CDR3 sequence is 15 residues long. Trimming pared 5 bases from V and 5 bases from J, leaving 20 bases between. The CDR3 is CASRQRPEGWDEQYF. CDR3 nucleotides: TGTGCCAGCAGACAGAGACCCGAAGGGTGGGACGAGCAGTACTTC.

The rearrangement uses TRBV6-6 and TRBJ1-5; D might be TRBD1 (6 bases). V lost 8 bases to trimming and J lost 3 bases, with 14 bases between them. This CDR3 spans 14 amino acids. The V gene's germline CDR1 is MNHNY and CDR2 SVGAGI (reference sequence). CDR3 residues: CASAGVGDNQPQHF. The CDR3 DNA reads as TGTGCCAGCGCAGGGGTAGGGGACAATCAGCCCCAGCATTTT.

The CDR3 reads CASSLGSNQETQYF. The CDR3 DNA follows: TGTGCCAGCAGCTTAGGCAGCAACCAAGAGACCCAGTACTTC. This chain links TRBV7-8 with TRBJ2-5; D not resolved. The CDR3 consists of 14 residues. The V gene lost 1 base and the J gene lost 0 bases, with 6 bases spanning the gap. Germline V gene sequence: CDR1 SGHVS, CDR2 FQNEAQ.

The J gene is TRBJ2-3, the V gene TRBV11-1, with D perhaps TRBD2 (6 bases). The CDR3 runs 14 residues. The ends were cut back, 2 bases at V and 3 bases at J, with 9 bases in the middle. The V gene's germline CDR1 is SGHAT and CDR2 FQDESV (reference sequence). CDR3 residues: CASSLRGTTDTQYF. As DNA, the CDR3 is TGTGCCAGCAGCTTAAGAGGGACTACAGATACGCAGTATTTT. Full variable domain (missing parts from reference TRBV11-1 and TRBJ2-3): EAEVAQSPRYKITEKSQAVAFWCDPISGHATLYWYRQILGQGPELLVQFQDESVVDDSQLPKDRFSAERLKGVDSTLKIQPAELGDSAMYLCASSLRGTTDTQYFGPGTRLTVL.

The chain has TRBV14 and TRBJ2-3; D is possibly TRBD2 (6 bases). The V gene's germline CDR1 is SGHDN and CDR2 FVKESK. The CDR3 runs to 15 residues. Trimming pared 0 bases from V and 6 bases from J, leaving 13 bases between. DNA for the CDR3: TGTGCCAGCAGCCAAGATCTAGCGCGGCGGGATACGCAGTATTTT. The encoded protein is CASSQDLARRDTQYF.

This chain connects TRBV6-1 to TRBJ2-3; tentative D call: TRBD2 (5 bases). Trimming removed 3 bases from V and 6 bases from J, with 10 bases in between. Germline assignment: CDR1 MNHNS and CDR2 SASEGT. The CDR3 is 13 amino acids. The DNA for the CDR3 is TGTGCCAGCAGTGAGGGAGTAGCGGATACGCAGTATTTT. It is translated as CASSEGVADTQYF.

The chain links TRBV7-8 to TRBJ2-5; no clear D. CDR3 length: 14 amino acids. Trimming cost V 1 base and J 5 bases, with 11 bases left between them. Per germline, CDR1 SGHVS and CDR2 FQNEAQ. This CDR3 reads CASSLVQWAETQYF. Here the CDR3 DNA reads TGTGCCAGCAGCTTAGTGCAGTGGGCGGAGACCCAGTACTTC.

This chain joins TRBV11-2 and TRBJ1-2; D gene uncertain. CDR1 SGHAT and CDR2 FQNNGV come from the germline V gene. Trimming removed 1 base at V and 8 bases at J, with 14 bases between. This CDR3 spans 14 amino acids. As DNA, the CDR3 is TGTGCCAGCAGCTTAGCACATGGGTCTGACGGCTACACCTTC. Amino acid sequence: CASSLAHGSDGYTF.

The rearrangement joins TRBV10-1 to TRBJ2-1; TRBD1 matches at 8 bases. After removal of 2 bases from V and 6 bases from J, the junction contained 9 bases not matched to a gene. The CDR3 has 16 amino acids. Per germline, CDR1 WNHNN and CDR2 SYGVQD (reference sequence). The CDR3 DNA reads TGCGCCAGCAGTGAGCCGGACAGGGTAAATATCAATGAGCAGTTCTTC. It yields the protein CASSEPDRVNINEQFF.

V is TRBV28 and J is TRBJ2-7, with D perhaps TRBD1 or TRBD2 (5 bases each). Per germline, CDR1 MDHEN and CDR2 SYDVKM. Trimming took off 8 bases at V and 3 bases at J, with 8 bases between the two ends. The CDR3 has 11 residues. For the CDR3, the DNA is TGTGCCAGCGGGGACCTCTACGAGCAGTACTTC. Amino acid sequence: CASGDLYEQYF.

This sequence joins TRBV5-4 and TRBJ1-2, with unresolved D. Trimming took off 3 bases at V and 4 bases at J, with 10 bases between the two ends. The CDR3 is made up of 13 amino acids. The germline gives CDR1 SGHNT, CDR2 YYREEE (reference sequence). CDR3 nucleotides: TGTGCCAGCAGCTCGCCCAGAACCTATGGCTACACCTTC. Residues: CASSSPRTYGYTF.

The V gene is TRBV19, the J gene TRBJ2-5; D is perhaps TRBD2 (6 bases). Germline-derived CDR1 and CDR2 are LNHDA and SQIVND (reference sequence). The V and J ends lost 4 bases and 5 bases respectively, with 17 bases between them. CDR3 size: 15 residues. The CDR3 region has the DNA TGTGCCAGTAGTAGGGGTGGCGGGGAGCCGGAGACCCAGTACTTC. It encodes CASSRGGGEPETQYF.

The chain recombines TRBV13 with TRBJ2-3, with TRBD2 matching 9 bases. The CDR3 totals 17 residues. The germline gives CDR1 PRHDT, CDR2 FYEKMQ (reference sequence). J lost 0 bases, V lost 4 bases, and 8 bases had no gene match. CDR3 nucleotides: TGTGCCAGCAGCTGGACTTCCCTAGCGGGGAGCACAGATACGCAGTATTTT. It is translated as CASSWTSLAGSTDTQYF.

The chain has TRBV4-3 and TRBJ1-6, with D hard to call. The CDR3 is 17 residues long. Germline lookup yields CDR1 LGHNA and CDR2 YSLEER. V was shortened by 2 bases and J by 7 bases, with 18 bases between the two germline ends. The CDR3 reads CASSQTPPAGRNSPLHF. In nucleotides, the CDR3 is TGCGCCAGCAGCCAAACCCCGCCCGCGGGTAGGAATTCACCCCTCCACTTT.

This clone was seen a few times. The V and J genes are TRBV30 and TRBJ1-3; no clear D gene. The germline gives CDR1 GTSNPN, CDR2 SVGIG (reference sequence). The CDR3 covers 14 residues. V was trimmed by 1 base and J by 2 bases, leaving 9 bases between them. This CDR3 reads CAWSARYAGNTIYF. In nucleotides, the CDR3 is TGTGCCTGGAGTGCGAGATACGCTGGAAACACCATATATTTT.